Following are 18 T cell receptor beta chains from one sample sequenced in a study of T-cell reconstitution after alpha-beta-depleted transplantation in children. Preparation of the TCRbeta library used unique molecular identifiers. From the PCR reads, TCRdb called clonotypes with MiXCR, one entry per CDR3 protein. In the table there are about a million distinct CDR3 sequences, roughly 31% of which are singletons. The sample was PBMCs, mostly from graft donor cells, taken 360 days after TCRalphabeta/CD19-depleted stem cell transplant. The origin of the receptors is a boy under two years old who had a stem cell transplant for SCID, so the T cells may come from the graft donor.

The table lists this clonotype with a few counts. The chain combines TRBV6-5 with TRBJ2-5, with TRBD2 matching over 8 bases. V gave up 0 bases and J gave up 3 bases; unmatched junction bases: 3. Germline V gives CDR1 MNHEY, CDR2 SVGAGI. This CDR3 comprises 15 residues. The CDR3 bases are TGTGCCAGCAGTTACTCCCCGGGGGGGGAAGAGACCCAGTACTTC. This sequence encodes CASSYSPGGEETQYF.

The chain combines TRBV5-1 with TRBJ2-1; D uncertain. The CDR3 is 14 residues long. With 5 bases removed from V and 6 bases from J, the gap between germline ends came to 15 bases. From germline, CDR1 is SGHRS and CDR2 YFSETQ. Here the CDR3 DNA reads TGCGCCAGCAGGACTTTATCCCCCCTCAATGAGCAGTTCTTC. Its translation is CASRTLSPLNEQFF.

The CDR3 DNA follows: TGTGCCAGCAGCTCTTCAAGGGGGGTAGGCACCTACAATGAGCAGTTCTTC. Translating gives CASSSSRGVGTYNEQFF. This rearrangement joins TRBV5-6 to TRBJ2-1; tentatively, D is TRBD1 or TRBD2 (6 bases each). This CDR3 has 17 residues. The V gene lost 3 bases and the J gene lost 2 bases, with 18 bases spanning the gap. Germline lookup yields CDR1 SGHDT and CDR2 YYEEEE.

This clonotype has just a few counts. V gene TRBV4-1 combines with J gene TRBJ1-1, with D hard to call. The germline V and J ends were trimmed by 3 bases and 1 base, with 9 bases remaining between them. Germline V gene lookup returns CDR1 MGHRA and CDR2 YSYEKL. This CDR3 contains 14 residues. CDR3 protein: CASSQRPRNTEAFF. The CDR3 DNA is TGCGCCAGCAGCCAGCGACCTCGGAACACTGAAGCTTTCTTT.

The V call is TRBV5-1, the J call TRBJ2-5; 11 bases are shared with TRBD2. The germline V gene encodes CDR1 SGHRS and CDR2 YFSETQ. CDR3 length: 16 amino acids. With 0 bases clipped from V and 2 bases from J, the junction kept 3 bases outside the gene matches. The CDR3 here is CASSLGGLAAQETQYF. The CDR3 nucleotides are TGCGCCAGCAGCTTGGGGGGACTAGCGGCACAAGAGACCCAGTACTTC.

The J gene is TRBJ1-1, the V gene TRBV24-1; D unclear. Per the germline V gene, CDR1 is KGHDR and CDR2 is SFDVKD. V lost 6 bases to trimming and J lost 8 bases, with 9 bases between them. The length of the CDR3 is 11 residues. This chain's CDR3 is CATSSGSEAFF. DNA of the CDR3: TGTGCCACCAGTTCGGGCAGCGAAGCTTTCTTT.

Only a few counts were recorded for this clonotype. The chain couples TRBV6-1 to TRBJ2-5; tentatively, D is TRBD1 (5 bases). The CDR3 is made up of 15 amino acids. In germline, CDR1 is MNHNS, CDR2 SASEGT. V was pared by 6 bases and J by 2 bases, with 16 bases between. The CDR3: CASSDHRQWQETQYF. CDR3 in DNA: TGTGCCAGCAGCGACCACCGACAGTGGCAAGAGACCCAGTACTTC.

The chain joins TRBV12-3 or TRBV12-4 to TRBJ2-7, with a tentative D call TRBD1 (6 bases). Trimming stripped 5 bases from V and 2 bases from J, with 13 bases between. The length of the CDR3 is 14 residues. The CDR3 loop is CASSPQGITYEQYF. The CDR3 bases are TGTGCCAGCAGTCCTCAGGGGATAACCTACGAGCAGTACTTC.

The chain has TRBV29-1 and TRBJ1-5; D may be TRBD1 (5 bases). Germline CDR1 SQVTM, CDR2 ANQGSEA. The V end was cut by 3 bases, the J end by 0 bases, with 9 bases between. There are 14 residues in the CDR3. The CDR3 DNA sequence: TGCAGCGTTGAGGTGGGGGATAGCAATCAGCCCCAGCATTTT. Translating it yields CSVEVGDSNQPQHF. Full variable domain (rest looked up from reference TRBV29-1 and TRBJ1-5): SAVISQKPSRDICQRGTSLTIQCQVDSQVTMMFWYRQQPGQSLTLIATANQGSEATYESGFVIDKFPISRPNLTFSTLTVSNMSPEDSSIYLCSVEVGDSNQPQHFGDGTRLSIL.

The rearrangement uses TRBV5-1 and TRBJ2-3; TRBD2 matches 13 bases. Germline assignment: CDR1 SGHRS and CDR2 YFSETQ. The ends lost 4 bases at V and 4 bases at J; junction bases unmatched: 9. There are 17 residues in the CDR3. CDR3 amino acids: CASSLSRTSGGSDTQYF. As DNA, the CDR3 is TGCGCCAGCAGCCTTTCCCGGACTAGCGGGGGCTCAGATACGCAGTATTTT.

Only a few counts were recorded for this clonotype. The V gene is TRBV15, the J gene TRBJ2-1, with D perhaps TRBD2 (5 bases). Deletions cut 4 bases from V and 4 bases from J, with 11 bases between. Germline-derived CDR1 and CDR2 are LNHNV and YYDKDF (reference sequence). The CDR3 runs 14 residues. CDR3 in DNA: TGTGCCACCAGCAAAGCGGCCCTATACAATGAGCAGTTCTTC. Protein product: CATSKAALYNEQFF.

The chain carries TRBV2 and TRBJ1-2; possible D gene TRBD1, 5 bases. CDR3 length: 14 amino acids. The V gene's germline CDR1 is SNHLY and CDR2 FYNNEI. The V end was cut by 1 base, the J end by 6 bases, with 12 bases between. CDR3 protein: CASSEGAGIHGYTF. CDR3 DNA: TGTGCCAGCAGTGAAGGGGCAGGGATCCATGGCTACACCTTC.

The CDR3 sequence: CASSFITQAEAFF. The CDR3, as DNA: TGTGCCAGCAGCTTTATCACACAGGCTGAAGCTTTCTTT. The chain couples TRBV5-6 to TRBJ1-1; D may be TRBD1 (5 bases). Germline V gene lookup returns CDR1 SGHDT and CDR2 YYEEEE. This CDR3 region has 13 residues. Trimming removed 2 bases from V and 6 bases from J, with 11 bases in between.

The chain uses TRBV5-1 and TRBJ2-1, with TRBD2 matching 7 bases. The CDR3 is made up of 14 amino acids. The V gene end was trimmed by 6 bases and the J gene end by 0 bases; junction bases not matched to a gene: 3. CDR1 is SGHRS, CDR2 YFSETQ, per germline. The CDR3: CASMASGSYNEQFF. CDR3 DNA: TGCGCCAGCATGGCTAGCGGCTCCTACAATGAGCAGTTCTTC.

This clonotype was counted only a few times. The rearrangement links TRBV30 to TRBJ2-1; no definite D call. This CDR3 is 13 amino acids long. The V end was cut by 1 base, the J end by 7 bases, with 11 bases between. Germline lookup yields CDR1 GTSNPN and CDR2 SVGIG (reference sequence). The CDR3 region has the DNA TGTGCCTGGAGTGCTCGGGTGATGAATGAGCAGTTCTTC. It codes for CAWSARVMNEQFF.

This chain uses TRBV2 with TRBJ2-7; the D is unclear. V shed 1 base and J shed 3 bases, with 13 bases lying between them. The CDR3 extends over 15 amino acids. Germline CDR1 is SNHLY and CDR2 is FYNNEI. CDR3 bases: TGTGCCAGCAGTGAAGAGGCTACCCCCAGCTACGAGCAGTACTTC. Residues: CASSEEATPSYEQYF. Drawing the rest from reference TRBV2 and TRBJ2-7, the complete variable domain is EPEVTQTPSHQVTQMGQEVILRCVPISNHLYFYWYRQILGQKVEFLVSFYNNEISEKSEIFDDQFSVERPDGSNFTLKIRSTKLEDSAMYFCASSEEATPSYEQYFGPGTRLTVT.

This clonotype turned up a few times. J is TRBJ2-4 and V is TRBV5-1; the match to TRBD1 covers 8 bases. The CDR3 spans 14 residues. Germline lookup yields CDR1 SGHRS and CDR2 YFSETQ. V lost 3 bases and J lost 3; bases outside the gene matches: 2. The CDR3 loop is CASSSTGVKNIQYF. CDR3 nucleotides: TGCGCCAGCAGCTCGACAGGGGTCAAAAACATTCAGTACTTC. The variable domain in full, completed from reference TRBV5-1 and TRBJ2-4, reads KAGVTQTPRYLIKTRGQQVTLSCSPISGHRSVSWYQQTPGQGLQFLFEYFSETQRNKGNFPGRFSGRQFSNSRSEMNVSTLELGDSALYLCASSSTGVKNIQYFGAGTRLSVL.

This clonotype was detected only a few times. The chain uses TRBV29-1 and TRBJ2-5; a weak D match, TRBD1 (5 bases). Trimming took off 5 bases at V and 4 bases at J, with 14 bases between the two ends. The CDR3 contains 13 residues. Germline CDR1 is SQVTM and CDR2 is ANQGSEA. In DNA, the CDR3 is TGCAGCGTTCGGCGCAGGGTGGTAGAGACCCAGTACTTC. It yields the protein CSVRRRVVETQYF.